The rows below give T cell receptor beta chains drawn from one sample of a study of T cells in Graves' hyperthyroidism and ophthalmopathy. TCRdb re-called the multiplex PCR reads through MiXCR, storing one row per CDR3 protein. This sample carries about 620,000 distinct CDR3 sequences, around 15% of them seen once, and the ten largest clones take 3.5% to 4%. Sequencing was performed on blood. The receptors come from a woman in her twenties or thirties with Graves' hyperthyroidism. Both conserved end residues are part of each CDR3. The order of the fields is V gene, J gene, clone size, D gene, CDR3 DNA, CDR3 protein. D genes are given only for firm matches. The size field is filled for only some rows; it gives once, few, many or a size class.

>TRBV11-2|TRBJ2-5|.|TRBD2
TGTGCCAGCAGCCAAGGACTAGCTGGGTCTCAGTACTTC
CASSQGLAGSQYF
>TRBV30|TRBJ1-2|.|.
TGTGCCTGGAGTGTAAATAAGGGTGGCTACACCTTC
CAWSVNKGGYTF
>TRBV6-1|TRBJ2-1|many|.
TGTGCCAGCACGCCTAGCGCACCGACTGTGCAGTTCTTC
CASTPSAPTVQFF
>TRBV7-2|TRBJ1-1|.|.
TGTGCCAGCATCAAGGGGCGTCTGAACACTGAAGCTTTCTTT
CASIKGRLNTEAFF
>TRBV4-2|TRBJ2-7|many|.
TGTGCCAGCAGCCAGGTAGGCGGGACGGTCCCCTACGAGCAGTACTTC
CASSQVGGTVPYEQYF
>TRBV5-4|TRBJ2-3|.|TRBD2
TGTGCCAGCAGCTTAGAAGGCACACTAGCGGGGACAGATACGCAGTATTTT
CASSLEGTLAGTDTQYF
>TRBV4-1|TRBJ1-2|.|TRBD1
TGCGCCAGCAGCCAAGAGAGGGACAGGGGCGAGAATGGCTACACCTTC
CASSQERDRGENGYTF
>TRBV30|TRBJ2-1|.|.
TGTGCCTGGAGTGTATCCCCTCTTGGCAGTGAGCAGTTCTTC
CAWSVSPLGSEQFF
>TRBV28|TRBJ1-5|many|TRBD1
TGTGCCAGCAGGGGATACGGGACAGGTAATCAGCCCCAGCATTTT
CASRGYGTGNQPQHF
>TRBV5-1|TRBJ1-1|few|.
TGCGCCAGTCGCGGGGACCTGAACACTGAAGCTTTCTTT
CASRGDLNTEAFF
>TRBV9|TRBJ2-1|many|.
TGTGCCAGCAGCGTGGCCGGAGCTTCTGAGCAGTTCTTC
CASSVAGASEQFF
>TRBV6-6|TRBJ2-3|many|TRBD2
TGTGCCAGCAGTTACGGGAGGGTGGGCACAGATACGCAGTATTTT
CASSYGRVGTDTQYF
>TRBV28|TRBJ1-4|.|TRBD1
TGTGCCAGCATGTTAAATGCCGGGACAGAAAATGAAAAACTGTTTTTT
CASMLNAGTENEKLFF
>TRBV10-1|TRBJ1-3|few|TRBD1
TGCGCCAGCAGTGGGGACAGCTCTGGAAACACCATATATTTT
CASSGDSSGNTIYF
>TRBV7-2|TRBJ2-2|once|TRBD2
TGTGCCAGCAGCCCACTTAGGACTAGCGCCGCCGGGGAGCTGTTTTTT
CASSPLRTSAAGELFF
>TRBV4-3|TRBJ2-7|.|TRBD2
TGCGCCAGCAGCCAAGAGCTAGCGGAGGCCTACGAGCAGTACTTC
CASSQELAEAYEQYF
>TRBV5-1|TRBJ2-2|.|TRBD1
TGCGCCAGCTCACAGGGGGCCAGTGGGGAACTGTTTTTT
CASSQGASGELFF
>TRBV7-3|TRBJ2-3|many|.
TGTGCCAGCAGCTCGTCCCTCCGACCCACAGATACGCAGTATTTT
CASSSSLRPTDTQYF
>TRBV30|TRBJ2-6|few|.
TGTGCCTGGAGGCAAACTGGGGCCAACGTCCTGACTTTC
CAWRQTGANVLTF
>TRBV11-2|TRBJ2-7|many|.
TGTGCCAGCAGCCCCTTAGCGCAGACCTACGAGCAGTACTTC
CASSPLAQTYEQYF
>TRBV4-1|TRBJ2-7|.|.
TGCGCCAGCAGCCAAGCTCCGACAGGATACGAGCAGTACTTC
CASSQAPTGYEQYF
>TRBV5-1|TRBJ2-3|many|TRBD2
TGCGCCAGCAGCACCGGACTAGCGGGAGCTGGAGATACGCAGTATTTT
CASSTGLAGAGDTQYF
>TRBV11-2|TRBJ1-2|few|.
TGTGCCAGCAGCTTCATAGTAGGCGGGTCTGGCTACACCTTC
CASSFIVGGSGYTF
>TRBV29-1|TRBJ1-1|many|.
TGCAGCGTTGAAGTCAGGATCGACACTGAAGCTTTCTTT
CSVEVRIDTEAFF
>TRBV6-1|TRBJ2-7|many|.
TGTGCCAGCAGCCCAGGACTTCTCTACGAGCAGTACTTC
CASSPGLLYEQYF
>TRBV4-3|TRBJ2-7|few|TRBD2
TGCGCCAGCAGCTATTCTCTCGGACTAGGCTACGAGCAGTACTTC
CASSYSLGLGYEQYF
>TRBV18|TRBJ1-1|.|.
TGTGCCAGCTCACCACGTCGTGTGGCGACAGCGAGAGTAAACACTGAAGCTTTCTTT
CASSPRRVATARVNTEAFF
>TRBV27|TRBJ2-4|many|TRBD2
TGTGCCAGCACCAACCTAGCGGGAGTGACCAAAAACATTCAGTACTTC
CASTNLAGVTKNIQYF
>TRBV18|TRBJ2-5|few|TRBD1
TGTGCCAGCTCACAAAACAGGGGCCAGACGGAGACCCAGTACTTC
CASSQNRGQTETQYF
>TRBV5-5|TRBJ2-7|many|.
TGTGCCAGCAGCCCCGGGATTCCCTACGAGCAGTACTTC
CASSPGIPYEQYF
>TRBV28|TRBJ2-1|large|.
TGTGCCAGCAGTTCCCGGACTGGAACTAGGGGTTCCTACAATGAGCAGTTCTTC
CASSSRTGTRGSYNEQFF
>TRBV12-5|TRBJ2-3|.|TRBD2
TGTGCTAGTGGTTTTTCGACACCTGGACTAGCGGGAGGACTCACAGATACGCAGTATTTT
CASGFSTPGLAGGLTDTQYF
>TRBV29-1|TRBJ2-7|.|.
TGCAGCGTCCTAGGAGTCGAGGAGCAGTACTTC
CSVLGVEEQYF
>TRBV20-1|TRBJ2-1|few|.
TGCAGTGCTAGATTCTACAATGAGCAGTTCTTC
CSARFYNEQFF
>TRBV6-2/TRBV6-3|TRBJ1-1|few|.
TGTGCCAGCAGTCAATCCAGTATCAACACTGAAGCTTTCTTT
CASSQSSINTEAFF
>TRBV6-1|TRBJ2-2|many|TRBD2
TGTGCCAGCAGAAAGGAGGCGGGAGGGCTGAACACCGGGGAGCTGTTTTTT
CASRKEAGGLNTGELFF
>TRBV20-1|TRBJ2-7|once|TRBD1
TGCAGTGCTCCCGGGACAGGGAGCTCCTACGAGCAGTACTTC
CSAPGTGSSYEQYF
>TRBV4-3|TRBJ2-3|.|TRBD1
TGCGCCAGCAGCCTACAGGGGGCCCCTAGCACAGATACGCAGTATTTT
CASSLQGAPSTDTQYF
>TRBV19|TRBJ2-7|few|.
TGTGCCAGTAGTATAGGGGGGGCGACGAACGAGCAGTACTTC
CASSIGGATNEQYF
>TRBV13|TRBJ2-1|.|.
TGTGCCACCGTGGGGGGAGGCGTACCTAGCTCCTACAATGAGCAGTTCTTC
CATVGGGVPSSYNEQFF
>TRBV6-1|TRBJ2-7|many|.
TGTGCCAGCAGTGAAGCTCTAGTTGGATACGAGCAGTACTTC
CASSEALVGYEQYF